This TCR beta chain was sequenced in a study of cytomegalovirus exposure and HLA in healthy donors. Findings of the study overall: Later work found that TCR association rates differed between HLA loci; DRB1 had the most and HLA-C the fewest. In an earlier analysis, productive rearrangement rates for most beta V segments clustered near 87% or 30%. It emerged from a later analysis that several of the most significant clusters appeared to be linked to common viral pathogens.

PCR used 60 Vbeta primers and 13 Jbeta primers. Method: immunoSEQ multiplex PCR; TCRdb's copy keeps in-frame clones and lacks some. The table records 150,000 to 200,000 clones, roughly 85% of them present only once. V lost 3 bases to trimming and J lost 4 bases, with 19 bases between them. The CDR3 sequence is 16 residues long. Germline values: CDR1 MNHEY, CDR2 SVGAGI. For this clone: Its antigen is undetermined.

The chain recombines TRBV6-5 with TRBJ2-7; D is possibly TRBD1 (7 bases). The sequenced sample consisted of PBMCs. The sequence derives from a middle-aged man in good health and CMV-seropositive. CDR3 in amino acids: CASSYLGTEGRYEQYV. CDR3 DNA: TGTGCCAGCAGTTATCTGGGGACAGAGGGGAGGTACGAGCAGTACGTC.